The entry below describes one T cell receptor (beta chain). The data are from a study of blood T cell repertoires in COVID-19. The CDR3 runs 14 residues. V lost 5 bases, J lost 5 bases, and 6 bases stayed unmatched. CDR1 MDHEN and CDR2 SYDVKM come from the germline V gene. Sequencing used immunoSEQ multiplex PCR; TCRdb keeps in-frame clones, though not all of them. The repertoire holds roughly 14,000 clones, with roughly 87% as singletons. The chain employs TRBV28 and TRBJ2-7; 10 bases agree with TRBD2. This TCR was recovered from a human donor in a cohort sampled during active COVID-19. What was sequenced was peripheral blood. In DNA, the CDR3 is TGTGCCAGCAGTCCCGGGACTAGCGTAAACGAGCAGTACTTC. It is translated as CASSPGTSVNEQYF.